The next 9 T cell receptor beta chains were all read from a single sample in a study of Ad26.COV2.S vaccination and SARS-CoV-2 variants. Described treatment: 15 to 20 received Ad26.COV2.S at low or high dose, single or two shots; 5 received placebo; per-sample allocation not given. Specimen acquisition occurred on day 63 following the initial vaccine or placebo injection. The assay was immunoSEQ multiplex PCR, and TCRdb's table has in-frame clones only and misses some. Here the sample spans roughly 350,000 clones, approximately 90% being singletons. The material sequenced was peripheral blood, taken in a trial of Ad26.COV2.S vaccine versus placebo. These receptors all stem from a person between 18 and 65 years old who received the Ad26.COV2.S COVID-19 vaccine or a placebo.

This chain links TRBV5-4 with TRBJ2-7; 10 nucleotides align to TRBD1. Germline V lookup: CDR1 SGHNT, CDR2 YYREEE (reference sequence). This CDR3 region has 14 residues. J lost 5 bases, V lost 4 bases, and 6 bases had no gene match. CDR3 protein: CASSHHGTGDEQYF. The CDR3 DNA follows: TGTGCCAGCAGCCACCACGGGACAGGGGACGAGCAGTACTTC.

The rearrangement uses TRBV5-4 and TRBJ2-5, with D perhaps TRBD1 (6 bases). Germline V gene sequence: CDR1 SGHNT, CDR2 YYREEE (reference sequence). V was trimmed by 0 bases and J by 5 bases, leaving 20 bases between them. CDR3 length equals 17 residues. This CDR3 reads CASSLGRHREGAETQYF. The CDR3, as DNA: TGTGCCAGCAGCTTGGGTAGGCACAGGGAAGGGGCCGAGACCCAGTACTTC.

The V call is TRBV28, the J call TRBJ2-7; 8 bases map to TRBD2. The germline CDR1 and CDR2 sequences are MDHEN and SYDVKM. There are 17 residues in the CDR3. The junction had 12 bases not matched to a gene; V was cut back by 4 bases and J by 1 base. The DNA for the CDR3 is TGTGCCAGCAGTTCGCCCGGGGAGCGGGAGAGATCCTACGAGCAGTACTTC. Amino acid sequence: CASSSPGERERSYEQYF.

CDR3 amino acids: CASSLTGGRTQYF. The DNA for the CDR3 is TGTGCCAGCAGTCTCACGGGGGGCAGGACGCAGTATTTT. The chain has TRBV28 and TRBJ2-3; maybe TRBD2 (7 bases). CDR1 is MDHEN and CDR2 is SYDVKM in the germline V gene. The CDR3 consists of 13 residues. Trimming shortened V by 5 bases and J by 9 bases, and 15 bases separated the two germline ends.

CDR3 DNA sequence: TGTGCCAGCAGTCCAGGGGGCGGGGGAGATACGCAGTATTTT. Protein sequence: CASSPGGGGDTQYF. The V gene is TRBV28, the J gene TRBJ2-3; weak D call: TRBD1 (8 bases). The germline V and J ends were trimmed by 5 bases and 5 bases, with 14 bases remaining between them. CDR3 size: 14 residues. The germline V gene encodes CDR1 MDHEN and CDR2 SYDVKM. The complete variable domain, with remaining parts taken from reference TRBV28 and TRBJ2-3, reads DVKVTQSSRYLVKRTGEKVFLECVQDMDHENMFWYRQDPGLGLRLIYFSYDVKMKEKGDIPEGYSVSREKKERFSLILESASTNQTSMYLCASSPGGGGDTQYFGPGTRLTVL.

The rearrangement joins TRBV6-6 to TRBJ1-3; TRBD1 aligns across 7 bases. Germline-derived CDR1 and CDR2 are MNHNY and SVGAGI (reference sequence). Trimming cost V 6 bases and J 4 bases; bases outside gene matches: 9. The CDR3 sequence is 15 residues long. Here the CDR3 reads CASSKGGQRGNTIYF. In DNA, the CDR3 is TGTGCCAGCAGCAAGGGGGGACAGAGGGGAAACACCATATATTTT.

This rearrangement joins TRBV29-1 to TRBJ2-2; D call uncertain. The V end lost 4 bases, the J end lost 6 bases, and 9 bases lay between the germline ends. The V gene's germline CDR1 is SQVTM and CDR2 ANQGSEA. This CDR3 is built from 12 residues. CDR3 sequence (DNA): TGCAGCGTTGCCATGGGTTCCGGGGAGCTGTTTTTT. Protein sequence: CSVAMGSGELFF.

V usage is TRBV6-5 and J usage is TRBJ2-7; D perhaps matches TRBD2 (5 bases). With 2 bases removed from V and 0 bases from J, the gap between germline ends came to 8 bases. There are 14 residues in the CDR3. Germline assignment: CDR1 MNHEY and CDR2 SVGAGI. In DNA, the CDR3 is TGTGCCAGCAGTTACGATGGGAGCTCCTACGAGCAGTACTTC. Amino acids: CASSYDGSSYEQYF.

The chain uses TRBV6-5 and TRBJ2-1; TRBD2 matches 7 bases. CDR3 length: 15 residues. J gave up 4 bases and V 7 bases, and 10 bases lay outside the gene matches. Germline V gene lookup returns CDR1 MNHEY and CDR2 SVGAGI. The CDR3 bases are TGTGCCAGCACCCAAAGACTAGCTGAATACAATGAGCAGTTCTTC. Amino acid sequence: CASTQRLAEYNEQFF.